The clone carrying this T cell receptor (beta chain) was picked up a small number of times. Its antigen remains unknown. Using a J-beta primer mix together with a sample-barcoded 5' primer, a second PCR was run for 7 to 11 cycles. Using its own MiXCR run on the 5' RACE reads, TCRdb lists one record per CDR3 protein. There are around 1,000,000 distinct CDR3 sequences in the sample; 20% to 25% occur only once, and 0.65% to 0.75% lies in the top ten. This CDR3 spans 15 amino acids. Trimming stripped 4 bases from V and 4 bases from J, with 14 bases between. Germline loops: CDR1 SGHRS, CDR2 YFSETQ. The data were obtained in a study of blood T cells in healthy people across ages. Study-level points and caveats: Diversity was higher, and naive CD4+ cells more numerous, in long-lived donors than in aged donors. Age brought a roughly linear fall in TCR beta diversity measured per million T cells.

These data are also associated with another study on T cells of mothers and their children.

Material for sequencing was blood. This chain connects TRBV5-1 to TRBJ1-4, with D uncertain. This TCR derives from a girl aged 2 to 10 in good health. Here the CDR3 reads CASSESGSYNEKLFF. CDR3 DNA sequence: TGCGCCAGCAGCGAATCCGGGAGTTATAATGAAAAACTGTTTTTT.